This T cell receptor beta chain comes out of a study of blood T cell repertoires in COVID-19. Study summary: Italy, Spain and the United States were the sources of the convalescent and acute COVID-19 samples.

With V trimmed by 2 bases and J by 7 bases, 12 bases remained unmatched. The CDR3 sequence is 16 residues long. CDR1 and CDR2 from the germline V gene are SGHRS and YFSETQ. Seattle's enrolled individuals joined amid active infection and were then monitored longitudinally. Some clones are missing from TCRdb's copy, which holds only in-frame ones; the method was immunoSEQ multiplex PCR. The profile shows about 150,000 clones, approximately 85% of them singletons. The sequence was collected from a man between 60 and 70 years old with COVID-19, enrolled during active disease. This rearrangement joins TRBV5-1 to TRBJ2-7; the match to TRBD1 covers 10 bases. The sample comprised peripheral blood. CDR3 sequence (DNA): TGCGCCAGCAGCTTAAAGCCCGGGACAGGGGCTGGGGAGCAGTACTTC. Its translation is CASSLKPGTGAGEQYF.